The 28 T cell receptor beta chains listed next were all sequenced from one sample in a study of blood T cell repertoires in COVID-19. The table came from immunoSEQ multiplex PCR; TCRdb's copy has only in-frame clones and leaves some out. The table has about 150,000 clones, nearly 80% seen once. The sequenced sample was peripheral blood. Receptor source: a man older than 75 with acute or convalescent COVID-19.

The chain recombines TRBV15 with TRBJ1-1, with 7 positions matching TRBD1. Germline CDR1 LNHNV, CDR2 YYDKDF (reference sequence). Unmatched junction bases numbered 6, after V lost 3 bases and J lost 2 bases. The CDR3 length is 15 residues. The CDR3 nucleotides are TGTGCCACCAGCAGCGGGCCAGGGGGAAACACTGAAGCTTTCTTT. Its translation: CATSSGPGGNTEAFF.

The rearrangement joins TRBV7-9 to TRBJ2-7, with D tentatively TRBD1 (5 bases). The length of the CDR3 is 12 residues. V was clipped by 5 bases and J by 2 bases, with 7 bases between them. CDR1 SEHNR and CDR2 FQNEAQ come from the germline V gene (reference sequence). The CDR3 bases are TGTGCCAGCAGCGACAGCACCTACGAGCAGTACGTC. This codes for CASSDSTYEQYV.

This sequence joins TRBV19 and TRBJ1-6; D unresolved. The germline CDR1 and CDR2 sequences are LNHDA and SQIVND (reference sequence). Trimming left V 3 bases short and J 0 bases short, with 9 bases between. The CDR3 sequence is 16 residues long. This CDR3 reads CASSIYGGSYNSPLHF. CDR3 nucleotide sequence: TGTGCCAGTAGTATCTATGGAGGCTCCTATAATTCACCCCTCCACTTT.

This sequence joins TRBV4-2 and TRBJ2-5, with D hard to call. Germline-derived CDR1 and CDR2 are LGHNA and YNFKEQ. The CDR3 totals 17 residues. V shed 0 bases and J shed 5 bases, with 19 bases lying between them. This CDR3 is CASSQELGLPKEETQYF. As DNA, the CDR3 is TGTGCCAGCAGCCAAGAATTAGGCCTGCCCAAGGAGGAGACCCAGTACTTC.

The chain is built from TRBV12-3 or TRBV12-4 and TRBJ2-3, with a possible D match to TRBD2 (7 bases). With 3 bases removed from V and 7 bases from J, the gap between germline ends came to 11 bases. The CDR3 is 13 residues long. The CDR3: CASSFGGANTQYF. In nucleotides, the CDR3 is TGTGCCAGCAGTTTTGGGGGGGCAAATACGCAGTATTTT.

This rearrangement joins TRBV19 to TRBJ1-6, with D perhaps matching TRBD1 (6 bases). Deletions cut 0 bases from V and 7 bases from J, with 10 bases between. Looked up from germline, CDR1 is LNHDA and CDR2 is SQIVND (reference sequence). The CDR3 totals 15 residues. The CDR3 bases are TGTGCCAGTAGTATAGAGGGGGCTCAGAATTCACCCCTCCACTTT. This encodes CASSIEGAQNSPLHF.

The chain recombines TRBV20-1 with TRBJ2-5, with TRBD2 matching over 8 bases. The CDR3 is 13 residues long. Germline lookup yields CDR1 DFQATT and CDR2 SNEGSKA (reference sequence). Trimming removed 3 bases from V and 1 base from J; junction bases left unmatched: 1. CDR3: CSASRGGQETQYF. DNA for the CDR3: TGCAGTGCTAGTCGGGGGGGCCAAGAGACCCAGTACTTC.

For the CDR3, the DNA is TGTGCCAGCTCCACGGAGCGCTACGAGCAGTACTTC. Its protein product is CASSTERYEQYF. V and J are TRBV18 and TRBJ2-7; D is undetermined. From germline, CDR1 is KGHSH and CDR2 LQKENI. The ends were cut back, 6 bases at V and 3 bases at J, with 9 bases in the middle. The CDR3 loop spans 12 amino acids.

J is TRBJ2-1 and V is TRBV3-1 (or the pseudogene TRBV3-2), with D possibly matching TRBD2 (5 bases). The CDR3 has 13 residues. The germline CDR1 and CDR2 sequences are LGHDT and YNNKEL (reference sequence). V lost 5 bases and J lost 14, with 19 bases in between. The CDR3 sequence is CASSLAGDRSEFF. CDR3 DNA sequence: TGTGCCAGCAGCTTAGCCGGGGATAGGAGCGAGTTCTTC.

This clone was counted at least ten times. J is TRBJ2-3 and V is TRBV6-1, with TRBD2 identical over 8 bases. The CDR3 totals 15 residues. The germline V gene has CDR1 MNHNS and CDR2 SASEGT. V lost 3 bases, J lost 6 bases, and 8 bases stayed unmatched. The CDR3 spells CASSDISGGPDTQYF. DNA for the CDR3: TGTGCCAGCAGTGATATCTCGGGGGGGCCGGATACGCAGTATTTT.

DNA of the CDR3: TGTGCCAGCAGCTTAGCCCCCGACAGGAGGGAGACCCAGTACTTC. Protein: CASSLAPDRRETQYF. The chain recombines TRBV11-2 with TRBJ2-5; TRBD1 is a possible D gene (6 bases). Germline-derived CDR1 and CDR2 are SGHAT and FQNNGV. The V and J ends lost 1 base and 5 bases respectively, with 14 bases between them. The CDR3 loop spans 15 amino acids.

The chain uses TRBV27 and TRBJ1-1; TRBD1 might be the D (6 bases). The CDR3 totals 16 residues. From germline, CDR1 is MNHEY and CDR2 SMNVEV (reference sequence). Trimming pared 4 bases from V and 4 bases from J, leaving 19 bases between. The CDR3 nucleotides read TGTGCCAGCAGTTCCCTCACAGGGAGTCTTGGCACTGAAGCTTTCTTT. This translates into CASSSLTGSLGTEAFF.

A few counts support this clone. CDR3 bases: TGTGCCAGCAGCTTAGGGGGGACAGCCTCCTACGAGCAGTACTTC. Its protein is CASSLGGTASYEQYF. This rearrangement joins TRBV11-3 to TRBJ2-7, with 7 bases aligning to TRBD1. Germline loops: CDR1 SGHNT, CDR2 YENEEA. The V and J ends lost 1 base and 0 bases, in that order; junction bases with no gene match: 3. This CDR3 is built from 15 residues. Filled out from reference TRBV11-3 and TRBJ2-7, the complete variable domain reads EAGVVQSPRYKIIEKKQPVAFWCNPISGHNTLYWYLQNLGQGPELLIRYENEEAVDDSQLPKDRFSAERLKGVDSTLKIQPAELGDSAVYLCASSLGGTASYEQYFGPGTRLTVT.

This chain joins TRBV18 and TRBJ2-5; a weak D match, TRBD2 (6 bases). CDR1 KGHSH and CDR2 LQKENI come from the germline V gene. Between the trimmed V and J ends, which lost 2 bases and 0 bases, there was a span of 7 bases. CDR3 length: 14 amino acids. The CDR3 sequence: CASSPGGYQETQYF. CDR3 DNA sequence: TGTGCCAGCTCACCAGGGGGGTACCAAGAGACCCAGTACTTC.

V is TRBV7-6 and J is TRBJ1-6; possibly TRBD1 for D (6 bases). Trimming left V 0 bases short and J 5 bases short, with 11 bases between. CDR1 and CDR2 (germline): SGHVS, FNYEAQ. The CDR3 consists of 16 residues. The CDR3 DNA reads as TGTGCCAGCAGCTTAGCGCTGCAGGGGAATAATTCACCCCTCCACTTT. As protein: CASSLALQGNNSPLHF.

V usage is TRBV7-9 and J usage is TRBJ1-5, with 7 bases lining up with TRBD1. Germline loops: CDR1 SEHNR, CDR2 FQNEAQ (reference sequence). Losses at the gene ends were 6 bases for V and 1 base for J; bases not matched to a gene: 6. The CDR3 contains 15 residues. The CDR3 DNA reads TGTGCCAGCAGACCAGGGACAGCGAGCAATCAGCCCCAGCATTTT. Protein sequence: CASRPGTASNQPQHF.

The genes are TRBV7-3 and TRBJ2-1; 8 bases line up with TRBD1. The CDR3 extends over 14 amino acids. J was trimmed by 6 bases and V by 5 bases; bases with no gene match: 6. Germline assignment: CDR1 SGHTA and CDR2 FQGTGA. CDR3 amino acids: CASSRDRGGNEQFF. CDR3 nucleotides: TGTGCCAGCAGCCGCGACAGGGGAGGCAATGAGCAGTTCTTC.

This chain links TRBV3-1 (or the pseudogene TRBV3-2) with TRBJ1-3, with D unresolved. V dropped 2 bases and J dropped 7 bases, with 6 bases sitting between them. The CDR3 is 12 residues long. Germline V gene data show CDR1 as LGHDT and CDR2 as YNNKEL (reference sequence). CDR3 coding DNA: TGTGCCAGCAGCCAACGCGTGAACACCATATATTTT. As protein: CASSQRVNTIYF.

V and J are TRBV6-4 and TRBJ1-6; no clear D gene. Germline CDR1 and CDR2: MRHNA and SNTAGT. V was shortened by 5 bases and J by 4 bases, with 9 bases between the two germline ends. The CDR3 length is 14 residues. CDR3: CASSMGTYNSPLHF. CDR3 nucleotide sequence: TGTGCCAGCAGTATGGGCACTTATAATTCACCCCTCCACTTT.

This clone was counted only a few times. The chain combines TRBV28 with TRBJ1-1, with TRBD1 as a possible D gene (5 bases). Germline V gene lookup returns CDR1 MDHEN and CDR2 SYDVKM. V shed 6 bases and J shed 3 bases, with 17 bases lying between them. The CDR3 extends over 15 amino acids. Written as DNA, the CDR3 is TGTGCCAGCAGGTTCACAGGTAGAGGAGACACTGAAGCTTTCTTT. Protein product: CASRFTGRGDTEAFF. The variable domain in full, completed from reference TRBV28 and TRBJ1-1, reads DVKVTQSSRYLVKRTGEKVFLECVQDMDHENMFWYRQDPGLGLRLIYFSYDVKMKEKGDIPEGYSVSREKKERFSLILESASTNQTSMYLCASRFTGRGDTEAFFGQGTRLTVV.

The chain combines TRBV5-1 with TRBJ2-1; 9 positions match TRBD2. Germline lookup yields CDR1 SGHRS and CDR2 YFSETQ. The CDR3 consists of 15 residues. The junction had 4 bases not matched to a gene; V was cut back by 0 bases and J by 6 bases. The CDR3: CASSLGRGGPNEQFF. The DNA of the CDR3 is TGCGCCAGCAGCTTGGGGCGGGGGGGCCCCAATGAGCAGTTCTTC.

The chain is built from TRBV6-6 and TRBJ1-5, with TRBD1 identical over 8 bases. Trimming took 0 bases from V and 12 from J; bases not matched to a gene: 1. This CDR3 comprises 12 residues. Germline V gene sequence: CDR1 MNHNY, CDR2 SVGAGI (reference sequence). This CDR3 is CASSYSTGDQHF. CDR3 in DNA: TGTGCCAGCAGTTACTCGACAGGGGACCAGCATTTT.

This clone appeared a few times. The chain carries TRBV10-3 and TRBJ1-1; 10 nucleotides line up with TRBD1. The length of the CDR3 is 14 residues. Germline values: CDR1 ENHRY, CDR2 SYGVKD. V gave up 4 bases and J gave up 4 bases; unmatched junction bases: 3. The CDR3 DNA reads TGTGCCATCAGTGGACAGGGGGCAGCCACTGAAGCTTTCTTT. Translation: CAISGQGAATEAFF.

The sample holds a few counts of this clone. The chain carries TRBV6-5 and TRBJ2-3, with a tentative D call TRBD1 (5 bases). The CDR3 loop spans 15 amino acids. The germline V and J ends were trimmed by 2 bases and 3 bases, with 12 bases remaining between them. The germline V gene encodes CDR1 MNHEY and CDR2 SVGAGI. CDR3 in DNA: TGTGCCAGCAGTTACGGTCAGGGATGGACAGATACGCAGTATTTT. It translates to CASSYGQGWTDTQYF.

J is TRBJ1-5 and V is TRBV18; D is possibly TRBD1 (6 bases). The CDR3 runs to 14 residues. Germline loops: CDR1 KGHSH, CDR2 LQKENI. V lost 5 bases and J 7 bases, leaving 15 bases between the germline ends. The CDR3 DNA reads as TGTGCCAGCTCAGACACAGGGTATTACCAGCCCCAGCATTTT. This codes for CASSDTGYYQPQHF.

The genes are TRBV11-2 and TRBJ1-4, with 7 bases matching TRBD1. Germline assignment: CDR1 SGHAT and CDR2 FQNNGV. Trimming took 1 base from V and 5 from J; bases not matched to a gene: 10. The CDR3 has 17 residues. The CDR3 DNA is TGTGCCAGCAGCTTAGGGACGCAGGGGGGAGTAAATGAAAAACTGTTTTTT. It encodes CASSLGTQGGVNEKLFF. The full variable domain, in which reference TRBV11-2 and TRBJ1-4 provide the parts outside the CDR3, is EAGVAQSPRYKIIEKRQSVAFWCNPISGHATLYWYQQILGQGPKLLIQFQNNGVVDDSQLPKDRFSAERLKGVDSTLKIQPAKLEDSAVYLCASSLGTQGGVNEKLFFGSGTQLSVL.

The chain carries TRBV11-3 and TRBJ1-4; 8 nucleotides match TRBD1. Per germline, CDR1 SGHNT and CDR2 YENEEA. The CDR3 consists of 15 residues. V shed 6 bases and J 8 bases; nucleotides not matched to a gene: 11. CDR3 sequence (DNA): TGTGCCAGCAGGCCAGGACAGGGCTCGGAAGAAAAACTGTTTTTT. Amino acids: CASRPGQGSEEKLFF.

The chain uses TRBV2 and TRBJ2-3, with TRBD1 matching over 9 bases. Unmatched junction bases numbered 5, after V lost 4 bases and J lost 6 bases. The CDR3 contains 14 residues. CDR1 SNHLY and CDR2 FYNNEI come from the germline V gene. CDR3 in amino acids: CASSVYRGHDTQYF. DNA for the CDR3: TGTGCCAGCAGTGTATACAGGGGGCATGATACGCAGTATTTT.